This T cell receptor (beta chain) is drawn from a study of early T cells in non-severe SARS-CoV-2 infection. The CDR3 has 11 amino acids. In germline, CDR1 is GTSNPN, CDR2 SVGIG (reference sequence). The V end lost 3 bases, the J end lost 7 bases, and 10 bases lay between the germline ends. Unique molecular identifiers were attached to individual cDNA molecules. MiXCR, applied by TCRdb to the 5' RACE reads, yields one record per CDR3 protein. The table shows roughly 70,000 distinct CDR3 sequences, with just over 20% occurring only once. This clonotype was seen more than once but under ten times. The material sequenced was whole blood, taken at baseline. J is TRBJ2-7 and V is TRBV30; D gene ambiguous. The TCR was taken from an adult who was a healthcare worker with PCR-confirmed SARS-CoV-2 infection or an uninfected control (not recorded which). The chain's CDR3 is CAWSHGWEQYF. The CDR3 bases are TGTGCCTGGAGCCACGGATGGGAGCAGTACTTC.